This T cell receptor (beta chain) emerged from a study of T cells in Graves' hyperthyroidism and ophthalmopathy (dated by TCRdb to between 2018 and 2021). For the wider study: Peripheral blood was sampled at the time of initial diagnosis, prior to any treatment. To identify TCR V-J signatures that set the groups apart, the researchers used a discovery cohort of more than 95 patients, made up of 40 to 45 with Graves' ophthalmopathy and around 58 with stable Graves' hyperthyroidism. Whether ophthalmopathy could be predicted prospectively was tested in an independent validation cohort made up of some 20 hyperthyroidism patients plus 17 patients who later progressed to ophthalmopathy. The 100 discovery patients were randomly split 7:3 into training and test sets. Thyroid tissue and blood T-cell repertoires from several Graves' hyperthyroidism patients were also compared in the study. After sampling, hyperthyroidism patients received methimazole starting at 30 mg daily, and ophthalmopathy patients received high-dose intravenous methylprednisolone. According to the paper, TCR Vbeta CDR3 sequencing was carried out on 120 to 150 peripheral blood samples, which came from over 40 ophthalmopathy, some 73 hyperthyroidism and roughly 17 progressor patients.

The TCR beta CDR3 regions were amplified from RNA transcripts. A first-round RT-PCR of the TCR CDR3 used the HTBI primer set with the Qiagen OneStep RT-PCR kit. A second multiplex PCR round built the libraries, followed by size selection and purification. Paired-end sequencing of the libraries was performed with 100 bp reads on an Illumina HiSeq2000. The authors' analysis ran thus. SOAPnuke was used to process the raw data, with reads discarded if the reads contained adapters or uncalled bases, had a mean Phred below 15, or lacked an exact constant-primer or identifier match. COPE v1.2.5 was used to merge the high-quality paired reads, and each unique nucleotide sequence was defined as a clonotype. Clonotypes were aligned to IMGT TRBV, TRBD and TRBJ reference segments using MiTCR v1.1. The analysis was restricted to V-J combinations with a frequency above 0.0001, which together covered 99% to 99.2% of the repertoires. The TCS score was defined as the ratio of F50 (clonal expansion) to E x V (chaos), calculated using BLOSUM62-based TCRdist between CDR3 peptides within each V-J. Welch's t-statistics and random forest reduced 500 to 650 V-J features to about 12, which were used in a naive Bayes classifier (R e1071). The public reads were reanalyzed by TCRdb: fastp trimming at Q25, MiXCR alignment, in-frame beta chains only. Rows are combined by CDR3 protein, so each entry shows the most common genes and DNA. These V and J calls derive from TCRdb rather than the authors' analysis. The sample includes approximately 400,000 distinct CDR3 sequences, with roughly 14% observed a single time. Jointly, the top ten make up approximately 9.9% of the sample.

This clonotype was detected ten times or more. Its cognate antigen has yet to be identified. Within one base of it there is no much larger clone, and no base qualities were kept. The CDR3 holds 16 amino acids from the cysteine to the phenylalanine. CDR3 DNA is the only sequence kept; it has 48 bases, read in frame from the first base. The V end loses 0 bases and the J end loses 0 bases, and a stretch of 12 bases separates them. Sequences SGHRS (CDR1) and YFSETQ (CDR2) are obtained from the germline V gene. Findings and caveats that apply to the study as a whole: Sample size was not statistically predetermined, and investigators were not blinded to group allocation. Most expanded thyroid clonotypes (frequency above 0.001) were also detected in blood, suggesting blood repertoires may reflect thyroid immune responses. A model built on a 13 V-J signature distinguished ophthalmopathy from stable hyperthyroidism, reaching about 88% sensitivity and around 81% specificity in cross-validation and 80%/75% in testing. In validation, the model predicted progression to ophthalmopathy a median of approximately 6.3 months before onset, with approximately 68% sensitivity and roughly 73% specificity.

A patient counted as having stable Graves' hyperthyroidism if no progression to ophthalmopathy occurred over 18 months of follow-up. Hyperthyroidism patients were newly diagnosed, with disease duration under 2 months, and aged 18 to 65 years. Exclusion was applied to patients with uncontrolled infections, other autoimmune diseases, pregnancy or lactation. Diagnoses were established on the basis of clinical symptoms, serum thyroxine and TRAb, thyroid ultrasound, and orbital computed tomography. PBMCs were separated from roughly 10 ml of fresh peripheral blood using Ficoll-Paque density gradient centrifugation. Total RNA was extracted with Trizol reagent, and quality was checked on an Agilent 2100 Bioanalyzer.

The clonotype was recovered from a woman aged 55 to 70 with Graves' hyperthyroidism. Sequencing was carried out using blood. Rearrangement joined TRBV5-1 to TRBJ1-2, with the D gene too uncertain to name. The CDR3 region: CASSLDPEMTNYGYTF. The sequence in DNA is TGCGCCAGCAGCTTGGACCCGGAGATGACTAACTATGGCTACACCTTC. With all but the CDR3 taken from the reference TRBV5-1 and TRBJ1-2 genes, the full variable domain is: KAGVTQTPRYLIKTRGQQVTLSCSPISGHRSVSWYQQTPGQGLQFLFEYFSETQRNKGNFPGRFSGRQFSNSRSEMNVSTLELGDSALYLCASSLDPEMTNYGYTFGSGTRLTVV.